Detailed here is one T cell receptor beta chain. The antigen is undetermined. Cultured CD4+ T cell DNA was sequenced using the Oncomine TCR Beta short-read assay. Someone extracted genomic DNA from cultured CD4+ T cells. TCRdb reprocessed the PCR reads via MiXCR and lists one record per CDR3 protein. The table lists roughly 10,000 distinct CDR3 sequences, approximately 50% of them singletons, with less than 10% in the top ten. Treatment: approximately 9-day PBMC culture with coronavirus spike peptide pools or control peptides (ViraFEST assay). Positive SARS-CoV-2 PCR tests in convalescent patients dated from March to December 2020, pre-Alpha, Beta and Delta. This specimen belongs to a study of vaccination and CD4 T cells after COVID-19. Study details: Overlapping spike peptides of SARS-CoV-2, HCoV-NL63, HCoV-OC43 and HCoV-229E were used, and cells were stimulated with them. Findings and limits, study-wide: Median SARS-CoV-2-reactive clonotype numbers went up from roughly 21 to 40, but not significantly.

This receptor was identified in a human donor who had recovered from COVID-19. Sequenced: CD4+ T cells from blood, cultured in vitro.

Here the CDR3 reads CASSQFRVMNTEAFF. In DNA form, the CDR3 reads TGTGCCAGCAGCCAATTCAGGGTCATGAACACTGAAGCTTTCTTT. The rearrangement joins TRBV7-2 to TRBJ1-1, with D possibly matching TRBD1 (5 bases). The germline CDR1 and CDR2 sequences are SGHTA and FQGNSA. V was pared by 5 bases and J by 0 bases, with 13 bases between. The CDR3 contains 15 residues.